The rows below give T cell receptor beta chains drawn from one sample of a study of T cell responses to AZD1222 COVID-19 vaccine. Here immunoSEQ multiplex PCR was the method, and the copy in TCRdb shows in-frame clones only, minus some. The sample consists of tens of thousands of clones, more than 70% of them appearing once. The sample consisted of peripheral blood, taken on day 0 of MenACWY control vaccination. The receptors shown here come from an adult in good health. The CDR3 runs from the conserved cysteine through the conserved F or W.

TRBV7-2,TRBJ2-1,CASSSLRGGYNEQFF
TRBV10-3,TRBJ1-2,CAISADRDRVDYGYTF
TRBV29-1,TRBJ1-2,CSVEPADRDFGYTF
TRBV5-1,TRBJ1-4,CASSLDAQGTNEKLFF
TRBV28,TRBJ2-7,CASIAQGKGSTYEQYF
TRBV12-3/TRBV12-4,TRBJ2-1,CASRLNNEQFF
TRBV6-4,TRBJ2-4,CASIQGAHQNIQYF
TRBV5-4,TRBJ2-1,CASSLGQANYNEQFF
TRBV27,TRBJ2-2,CASTRGRGDTGELFF
TRBV4-3,TRBJ2-4,CASSPGPGTGIAKNIQYF
TRBV5-4,TRBJ2-7,CASSYIRGFDEQYF
TRBV5-1,TRBJ1-2,CASSLDRYGYTF
TRBV11-2,TRBJ2-7,CASSRSTTYEQYF
TRBV29-1,TRBJ2-7,CSVLAGTAGYEQYF
TRBV5-8,TRBJ2-7,CASLPGLGAYEQYF
TRBV28,TRBJ2-7,CASSFAYGTPTAYEQYF
TRBV19,TRBJ2-1,CASSSQTSGRNNEQFF
TRBV2,TRBJ2-5,CASKYEAVQYF
TRBV4-3,TRBJ1-2,CASSPGGNYYGYTF
TRBV19,TRBJ2-5,CASSPGWETQYF
TRBV12-3/TRBV12-4,TRBJ1-5,CASSLDGSQPQHF
TRBV7-9,TRBJ1-5,CASSDGQGGNQPQHF
TRBV5-1,TRBJ1-1,CASSLVAGMNTEAFF
TRBV2,TRBJ1-3,CASAGDRRGNTIYF
TRBV28,TRBJ1-2,CASSTQYYGYTF
TRBV28,TRBJ1-4,CASSPPWGWTNEKLFF
TRBV4-3,TRBJ2-7,CASSQGSPGKQYF
TRBV3-1/TRBV3-2,TRBJ1-2,CASSQAHGISF
TRBV7-2,TRBJ2-7,CASSARTGYEQYF
TRBV27,TRBJ1-3,CASSFEGAAGNTIYF
TRBV11-2,TRBJ1-5,CASSLGGDQPQHF
TRBV30,TRBJ2-1,CAWSVLAGGRMYNEQFF
TRBV6-2/TRBV6-3,TRBJ1-5,CASSYSRGRNQPQHF
TRBV18,TRBJ2-1,CASSPRQGQYNEQFF
TRBV6-4,TRBJ2-2,CASSAGGELFF
TRBV7-9,TRBJ1-3,CASSIRTTSGNTIYF
TRBV6-5,TRBJ1-1,CASSPRDQANTEAFF
TRBV5-5,TRBJ1-6,CASSPGHVESPLHF
TRBV19,TRBJ2-1,CASRVLAGYNEQFF
TRBV5-5,TRBJ1-1,CASSKPAGSELMNTEAFF
TRBV13,TRBJ2-2,CASSLGQGRELFF
TRBV20-1,TRBJ2-7,CSAREGVAKCF
TRBV9,TRBJ1-1,CASSAGPDRLTSEAFF
TRBV28,TRBJ1-5,CASSLYGQGLNQPQHF
TRBV14,TRBJ2-5,CASSQTQGSETQYF
TRBV18,TRBJ1-1,CASSALTGKVTEAFF
TRBV2,TRBJ1-1,CASSADSEAFF
TRBV6-2/TRBV6-3,TRBJ2-7,CASSPHFVEAPYEQYF
TRBV20-1,TRBJ1-5,CSASMGGSEQPQHF
TRBV6-2/TRBV6-3,TRBJ1-5,CASSRYNLRTDFNQPQHF
TRBV28,TRBJ2-6,CASSPPRGTGANVLTF
TRBV7-3,TRBJ2-1,CASSLTLGGSEKQFF
TRBV4-1,TRBJ1-3,CASSQEAGTGRLSGNTIYF
TRBV6-5,TRBJ2-1,CASSVLAGGSNEQFF